The 26 T cell receptor beta chains below come from one sample, sequenced in a study of CXCR3-negative and CXCR3-positive naive CD8 T cells. With UMI labels, 5' RACE was used to prepare the TRB cDNA libraries. TCRdb reprocessed the 5' RACE reads and keeps a single row for each CDR3 protein, giving no DNA. The sample has about 110,000 distinct CDR3 sequences. Whole-study results and caveats: More hydrophobic TRB CDR3s occurred in CXCR3-positive than in CXCR3-negative naive cells.

These receptors have no known antigen. Sequencing was done on a sample of naive CXCR3+ CD8+ T cells from blood. Described subset: CD45RO-CCR7+CD27+CD95- naive CD8+ T cells expressing CXCR3 (TNR3+). These receptors all come from a human donor in good health. Some clones in this sample may be carry-over from other donors' samples.

The chain joins TRBV7-9 to TRBJ2-1. The germline gives CDR1 SEHNR, CDR2 FQNEAQ (reference sequence). The CDR3 sequence is 13 residues long. The CDR3 is CASSTQSYNEQFF.

The V gene is TRBV11-1, the J gene TRBJ2-1; TCRdb gives TRBD2 as the D gene, but with no DNA this cannot be confirmed. The CDR3 extends over 16 amino acids. Germline-derived CDR1 and CDR2 are SGHAT and FQDESV (reference sequence). The CDR3: CASSTGTSLSYNEQFF.

The V and J genes are TRBV29-1 and TRBJ1-1; TCRdb's D call, TRBD1, is unchecked because there is no DNA. CDR1 is SQVTM, CDR2 ANQGSEA, per germline. This CDR3 has 14 residues. The CDR3 sequence: CSVEGDRGRAEAFF.

V is TRBV14 and J is TRBJ2-1; the D gene TCRdb calls, TRBD2, cannot be checked with no DNA. Per germline, CDR1 SGHDN and CDR2 FVKESK. The CDR3 has 16 residues. The CDR3 spells CASSQFQLGGRQEQFF.

The rearrangement uses TRBV6-2 or TRBV6-3 and TRBJ2-7. The CDR3 extends over 13 amino acids. Germline values: CDR1 MNHEY, CDR2 SVGEGT. The CDR3 reads CASSYESPYEQYF.

The V call is TRBV20-1, the J call TRBJ1-2. Per the germline V gene, CDR1 is DFQATT and CDR2 is SNEGSKA (reference sequence). This CDR3 spans 13 amino acids. CDR3: CSANDIANYGYTF.

The chain links TRBV10-3 to TRBJ2-1; TCRdb outputs TRBD2, but without DNA this stays unchecked. This CDR3 region has 17 residues. Germline CDR1 and CDR2: ENHRY and SYGVKD. CDR3 sequence: CAISESMASGDHNEQFF.

The genes are TRBV2 and TRBJ2-7; TCRdb's D call of TRBD2 is untestable without DNA. Germline V gene sequence: CDR1 SNHLY, CDR2 FYNNEI. The CDR3 contains 16 residues. Here the CDR3 reads CASSEKGLLNPYEQYF.

The chain uses TRBV7-2 and TRBJ1-3; TCRdb reports TRBD1, a call that lacks DNA to check it against. The CDR3 consists of 19 residues. The V gene's germline CDR1 is SGHTA and CDR2 FQGNSA. The chain's CDR3 is CASSLTLPPTGIIGNTIYF.

The rearrangement uses TRBV12-3 or TRBV12-4 and TRBJ2-1; checking the TCRdb D call of TRBD2 is not possible without DNA. The CDR3 consists of 18 residues. The CDR3 loop is CASSPGTSGSWIGYEQFF.

This CDR3 reads CATRTGEFTDLQNEQFF. V is TRBV5-1 and J is TRBJ2-1; the TCRdb D gene call, TRBD1, has no DNA to confirm it. The V gene's germline CDR1 is SGHRS and CDR2 YFSETQ. The length of the CDR3 is 17 residues.

The rearrangement joins TRBV29-1 to TRBJ2-7; lacking DNA, the TRBD1 call made by TCRdb goes unchecked. The CDR3 is 16 residues long. Germline loops: CDR1 SQVTM, CDR2 ANQGSEA. CDR3 in amino acids: CSVEDYGDRGPYEQYF.

The chain joins TRBV28 to TRBJ1-2; the TRBD1 assignment by TCRdb is unverifiable without DNA. There are 15 residues in the CDR3. Germline assignment: CDR1 MDHEN and CDR2 SYDVKM. The CDR3 here is CASSPGVGNGYGYTF.

The chain uses TRBV6-5 and TRBJ2-1; checking the TCRdb D call of TRBD2 is not possible without DNA. The CDR3 consists of 14 residues. CDR1 is MNHEY, CDR2 SVGAGI, per germline. Here the CDR3 reads CASSSSGGVNEQFF.

The rearrangement joins TRBV29-1 to TRBJ2-7; TCRdb's assignment of TRBD1 cannot be checked, as there is no DNA. Per germline, CDR1 SQVTM and CDR2 ANQGSEA. The CDR3 is 16 residues long. The CDR3 here is CGAGVRSGGRGYEQYF.

This sequence joins TRBV6-2 or TRBV6-3 and TRBJ2-5. This CDR3 contains 14 residues. Per the germline V gene, CDR1 is MNHEY and CDR2 is SVGEGT. The CDR3 sequence is CASSSVGLAETQYF.

The genes are TRBV7-9 and TRBJ1-2; TCRdb designates TRBD1, a call that cannot be tested without DNA. Germline CDR1 SEHNR, CDR2 FQNEAQ (reference sequence). The CDR3 loop spans 13 amino acids. The CDR3 sequence: CASSYGTGYGYTF.

The chain carries TRBV6-5 and TRBJ1-1. Germline V gene sequence: CDR1 MNHEY, CDR2 SVGAGI. The CDR3 is made up of 13 amino acids. The CDR3 sequence: CASNRDLNTEAFF.

The rearrangement links TRBV4-3 to TRBJ1-1; TCRdb indicates TRBD1, and absent DNA this call remains unverified. CDR1 LGHNA and CDR2 YSLEER come from the germline V gene. The CDR3 consists of 17 residues. CDR3 protein: CASSQDRGGPNPAEAFF.

The chain has TRBV20-1 and TRBJ2-5; the TCRdb call, TRBD1, lacks DNA for checking. CDR1 and CDR2 from the germline V gene are DFQATT and SNEGSKA (reference sequence). This CDR3 is built from 16 residues. The CDR3 here is CSATGTGFGYQETQYF.

This chain connects TRBV20-1 to TRBJ1-3. The germline CDR1 and CDR2 sequences are DFQATT and SNEGSKA (reference sequence). The CDR3 contains 15 residues. The CDR3 region is CSANSPRGLGNTIYF.

The chain uses TRBV29-1 and TRBJ2-1; as DNA is missing, the TRBD1 call by TCRdb cannot be tested. CDR3 size: 12 residues. Germline values: CDR1 SQVTM, CDR2 ANQGSEA. CDR3 loop: CSETDRDNEQFF.

The gene calls are TRBV29-1 and TRBJ2-2. There are 13 residues in the CDR3. The germline CDR1 and CDR2 sequences are SQVTM and ANQGSEA. The CDR3 loop reads CSVVLGNTGELFF.

The J gene is TRBJ1-2, the V gene TRBV29-1; TCRdb outputs TRBD1, but without DNA this stays unchecked. The CDR3 has 12 amino acids. Germline assignment: CDR1 SQVTM and CDR2 ANQGSEA. The CDR3 is CSITTPSGGYTF.

The CDR3: CASSSGTTSYEQYF. The chain carries TRBV14 and TRBJ2-7; the TCRdb call, TRBD1, lacks DNA for checking. The germline V gene encodes CDR1 SGHDN and CDR2 FVKESK. The CDR3 runs 14 residues.

This chain connects TRBV25-1 to TRBJ2-1; TCRdb selects TRBD2, and the lack of DNA leaves this call unchecked. This CDR3 region has 14 residues. Germline CDR1 reads MGHDK; CDR2 reads SYGVNS. CDR3 residues: CASSSGGASNEQFF.